These 9 T cell receptor beta chains originate from one sample sequenced in a study of OX40 agonist ivuxolimab in advanced cancers. Libraries were prepared by immunoSEQ multiplex PCR; TCRdb keeps only in-frame clonotypes and omits some of them. The sample yields about 83,000 clones, about 88% seen once. The sample in question was CD4+ or CD8+ T cells sorted from blood, obtained in a trial of the OX40 agonist ivuxolimab. The receptors derive from an adult with an advanced solid tumor such as melanoma, head and neck, liver or kidney cancer.

This clone appeared a few times. This chain links TRBV14 with TRBJ1-4; a weak D match, TRBD1 (5 bases). This CDR3 region has 14 residues. Germline-derived CDR1 and CDR2 are SGHDN and FVKESK. Deletions cut 4 bases from V and 8 bases from J, with 14 bases between. The CDR3 here is CASSPLGGEEKLFF. The CDR3 region has the DNA TGTGCCAGCAGCCCGCTAGGAGGGGAGGAAAAACTGTTTTTT.

J is TRBJ2-2 and V is TRBV15; 9 nucleotides align to TRBD1. The CDR3 extends over 17 amino acids. V lost 0 bases, J lost 5 bases, and 7 bases stayed unmatched. Germline CDR1 and CDR2: LNHNV and YYDKDF (reference sequence). CDR3 amino acids: CATSRDGGTGWTGELFF. The CDR3 nucleotides are TGTGCCACCAGCAGAGATGGGGGGACAGGGTGGACCGGGGAGCTGTTTTTT.

V and J are TRBV5-6 and TRBJ2-2; D unclear. Germline CDR1 and CDR2: SGHDT and YYEEEE. The CDR3 totals 13 residues. Trimming took 0 bases from V and 3 from J, leaving 3 bases between them. CDR3 in DNA: TGTGCCAGCAGCTTGGCGGACACCGGGGAGCTGTTTTTT. Protein: CASSLADTGELFF.

The J gene is TRBJ1-3, the V gene TRBV6-5; D is perhaps TRBD1 (5 bases). Germline V CDR1 and CDR2: MNHEY, SVGAGI. CDR3 length: 13 amino acids. The V and J ends lost 5 bases and 4 bases respectively, with 9 bases between them. The CDR3 DNA follows: TGTGCCAGCAGTATGGGGCCCGGAAACACCATATATTTT. Translating it yields CASSMGPGNTIYF.

The gene calls are TRBV27 and TRBJ1-2; 9 positions agree with TRBD1. Germline CDR1 and CDR2: MNHEY and SMNVEV (reference sequence). The CDR3 has 14 amino acids. J lost 1 base, V lost 8 bases, and 5 bases had no gene match. CDR3 in DNA: TGTGCCAGCGGGGAGGGACAGGGTAACTATGGCTACACCTTC. Its protein is CASGEGQGNYGYTF.

The rearrangement uses TRBV30 and TRBJ1-4, with TRBD1 as a possible D gene (5 bases). Trimming removed 2 bases from V and 0 bases from J, with 16 bases in between. Germline CDR1 reads GTSNPN; CDR2 reads SVGIG (reference sequence). CDR3 size: 17 residues. CDR3 nucleotides: TGTGCCTGGAGTCCGATAGGTGGGGCCCCAACTAATGAAAAACTGTTTTTT. Translation gives CAWSPIGGAPTNEKLFF. The whole variable domain, filled in from reference TRBV30 and TRBJ1-4, reads SQTIHQWPATLVQPVGSPLSLECTVEGTSNPNLYWYRQAAGRGLQLLFYSVGIGQISSEVPQNLSASRPQDRQFILSSKKLLLSDSGFYLCAWSPIGGAPTNEKLFFGSGTQLSVL.

The chain couples TRBV15 to TRBJ1-1, with a tentative D call TRBD1 (5 bases). V was pared by 0 bases and J by 0 bases, with 11 bases between. Germline V lookup: CDR1 LNHNV, CDR2 YYDKDF (reference sequence). The CDR3 spans 16 residues. CDR3 residues: CATSRDHAGLNTEAFF. CDR3 DNA: TGTGCCACCAGCAGAGATCACGCGGGACTGAACACTGAAGCTTTCTTT.

The V call is TRBV5-4, the J call TRBJ1-2, with 8 bases lining up with TRBD1. Germline CDR1 and CDR2: SGHNT and YYREEE (reference sequence). V lost 3 bases to trimming and J lost 6 bases; unmatched junction nucleotides: 10. CDR3 length: 15 residues. The CDR3 reads CASSSRQGLVNGYTF. For the CDR3, the DNA is TGTGCCAGCAGCTCAAGACAGGGGTTGGTAAATGGCTACACCTTC.

The chain recombines TRBV7-2 with TRBJ2-7; D is undetermined. The CDR3 contains 14 residues. V lost 0 bases and J lost 2, with 8 bases in between. Germline V gene lookup returns CDR1 SGHTA and CDR2 FQGNSA. The CDR3 nucleotides read TGTGCCAGCAGCTTAGCGCGAACTACCTACGAGCAGTACTTC. Translated: CASSLARTTYEQYF.